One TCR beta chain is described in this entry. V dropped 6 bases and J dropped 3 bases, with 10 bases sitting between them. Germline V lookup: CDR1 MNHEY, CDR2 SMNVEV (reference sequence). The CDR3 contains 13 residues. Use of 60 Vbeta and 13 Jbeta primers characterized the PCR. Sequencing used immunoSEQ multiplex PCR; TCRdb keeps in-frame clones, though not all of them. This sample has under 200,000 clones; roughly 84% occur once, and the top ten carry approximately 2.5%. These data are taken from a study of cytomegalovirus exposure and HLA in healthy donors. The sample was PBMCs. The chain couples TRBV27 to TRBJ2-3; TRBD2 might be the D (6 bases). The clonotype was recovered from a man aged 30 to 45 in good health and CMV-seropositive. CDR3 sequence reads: CASSLRETDTQYF. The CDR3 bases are TGTGCCAGCAGCCTACGGGAGACAGATACGCAGTATTTT.